The 8 T cell receptor beta chains listed next were all sequenced from one sample in a study of blood T cell repertoires in COVID-19. TCRdb's copy holds only in-frame clones and misses some; the assay was immunoSEQ multiplex PCR. The data contain approximately 440,000 clones, approximately 90% of them singletons. Sequences were obtained from PBMCs or T cells enriched from blood (not recorded which). The receptors shown here come from a woman aged 18-35 years who had recovered from COVID-19.

The chain couples TRBV2 to TRBJ1-5; D not resolved. The germline gives CDR1 SNHLY, CDR2 FYNNEI. This CDR3 has 14 amino acids. V was trimmed by 6 bases and J by 7 bases, leaving 16 bases between them. DNA of the CDR3: TGTGCCAGCAGGATTGCGGGGTCAGGACAGCCCCAGCATTTT. It yields the protein CASRIAGSGQPQHF.

The V call is TRBV19, the J call TRBJ2-5; 7 bases agree with TRBD2. V gave up 6 bases and J gave up 4 bases; unmatched junction bases: 5. Germline CDR1 LNHDA, CDR2 SQIVND (reference sequence). This CDR3 is 13 amino acids long. The DNA for the CDR3 is TGTGCCAGTAGGGACGGGGGGAGAGAGACCCAGTACTTC. This sequence encodes CASRDGGRETQYF.

The chain combines TRBV5-1 with TRBJ1-2, with 11 bases matching TRBD1. The V and J ends lost 0 bases and 5 bases, in that order; junction bases with no gene match: 6. Germline V gives CDR1 SGHRS, CDR2 YFSETQ. The CDR3 has 16 amino acids. The CDR3: CASSLAPGTGGYGYTF. For the CDR3, the DNA is TGCGCCAGCAGCTTGGCCCCCGGGACAGGGGGTTATGGCTACACCTTC.

Remarks on this clone: The sample holds other DNA sequences that translate to the same CDR3. The CDR3 DNA reads TGCGCCAGCAGCCTACTAGCGGCACAAGAGACCCAGTACTTC. It yields the protein CASSLLAAQETQYF. The J gene is TRBJ2-5, the V gene TRBV5-1; 8 positions match TRBD2. Trimming at V came to 4 bases and at J to 2 bases, leaving 4 bases not matched to a gene. This CDR3 contains 14 residues. CDR1 and CDR2 from the germline V gene are SGHRS and YFSETQ.

This chain uses TRBV9 with TRBJ1-5, with D tentatively TRBD1 (5 bases). The V gene's germline CDR1 is SGDLS and CDR2 YYNGEE. V lost 4 bases and J lost 1, with 12 bases in between. This CDR3 comprises 15 residues. The CDR3 DNA reads TGTGCCAGCAGCCCTGGACACACAAGCAATCAGCCCCAGCATTTT. It codes for CASSPGHTSNQPQHF.

The genes are TRBV28 and TRBJ2-5, with a tentative D call TRBD1 (5 bases). With 3 bases removed from V and 1 base from J, the gap between germline ends came to 12 bases. CDR1 is MDHEN, CDR2 SYDVKM, per germline. This CDR3 comprises 15 residues. CDR3 residues: CASSLAQVTQETQYF. Written as DNA, the CDR3 is TGTGCCAGCAGTTTGGCACAGGTGACCCAAGAGACCCAGTACTTC.

The V call is TRBV3-1 (or the pseudogene TRBV3-2), the J call TRBJ2-2; D remains unclear. The CDR3 length is 14 residues. Germline values: CDR1 LGHDT, CDR2 YNNKEL (reference sequence). The V end was cut by 4 bases, the J end by 1 base, with 7 bases between. The CDR3, as DNA: TGTGCCAGCAGCCCTCGGGTGAACACCGGGGAGCTGTTTTTT. Translated: CASSPRVNTGELFF.

This rearrangement joins TRBV28 to TRBJ1-4, with D uncertain. Trimming removed 2 bases from V and 10 bases from J, with 8 bases in between. The V gene's germline CDR1 is MDHEN and CDR2 SYDVKM. The CDR3 contains 12 residues. CDR3 sequence: CASSLESRKLFF. CDR3 coding DNA: TGTGCCAGCAGTTTAGAATCGAGAAAACTGTTTTTT. Supplemented by reference TRBV28 and TRBJ1-4, the full variable domain reads DVKVTQSSRYLVKRTGEKVFLECVQDMDHENMFWYRQDPGLGLRLIYFSYDVKMKEKGDIPEGYSVSREKKERFSLILESASTNQTSMYLCASSLESRKLFFGSGTQLSVL.